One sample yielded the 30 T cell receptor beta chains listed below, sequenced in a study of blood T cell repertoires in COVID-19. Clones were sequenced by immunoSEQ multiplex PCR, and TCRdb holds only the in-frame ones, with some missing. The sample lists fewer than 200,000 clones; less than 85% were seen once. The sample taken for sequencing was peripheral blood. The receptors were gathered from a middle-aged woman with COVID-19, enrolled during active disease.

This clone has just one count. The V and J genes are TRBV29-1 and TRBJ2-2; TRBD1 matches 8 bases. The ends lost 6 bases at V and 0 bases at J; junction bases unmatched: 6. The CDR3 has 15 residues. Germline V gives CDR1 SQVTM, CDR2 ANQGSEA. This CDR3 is CSVATGASNTGELFF. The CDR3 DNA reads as TGCAGCGTCGCGACAGGGGCTTCGAACACCGGGGAGCTGTTTTTT.

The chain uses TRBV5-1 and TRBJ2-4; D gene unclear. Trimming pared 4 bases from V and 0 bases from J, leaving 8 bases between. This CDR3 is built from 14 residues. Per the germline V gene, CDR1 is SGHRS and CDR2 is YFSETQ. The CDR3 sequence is CASSPASAKNIQYF. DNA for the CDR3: TGCGCCAGCAGCCCTGCGTCAGCCAAAAACATTCAGTACTTC. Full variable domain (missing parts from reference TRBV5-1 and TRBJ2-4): KAGVTQTPRYLIKTRGQQVTLSCSPISGHRSVSWYQQTPGQGLQFLFEYFSETQRNKGNFPGRFSGRQFSNSRSEMNVSTLELGDSALYLCASSPASAKNIQYFGAGTRLSVL.

This CDR3 reads CASKAASGNTIYF. The CDR3 DNA is TGCGCCAGCAAGGCGGCCTCTGGAAACACCATATATTTT. This rearrangement joins TRBV10-1 to TRBJ1-3; D gene ambiguous. Germline V gene sequence: CDR1 WNHNN, CDR2 SYGVQD (reference sequence). This CDR3 contains 13 residues. Trimming took off 7 bases at V and 0 bases at J, with 7 bases between the two ends.

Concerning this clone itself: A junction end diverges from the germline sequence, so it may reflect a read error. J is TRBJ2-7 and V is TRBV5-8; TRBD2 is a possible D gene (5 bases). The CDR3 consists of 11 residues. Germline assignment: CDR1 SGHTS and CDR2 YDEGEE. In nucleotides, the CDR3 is TGTGCCAGCAGGACGCCGGGGTCTTGGGGTTTC. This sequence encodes CASRTPGSWGF.

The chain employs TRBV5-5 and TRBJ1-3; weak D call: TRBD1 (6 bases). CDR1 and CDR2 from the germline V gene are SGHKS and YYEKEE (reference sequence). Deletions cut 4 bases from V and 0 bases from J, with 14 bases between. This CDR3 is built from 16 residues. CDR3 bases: TGTGCCAGCAGCCCGGACAGCACATTCTCTGGAAACACCATATATTTT. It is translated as CASSPDSTFSGNTIYF.

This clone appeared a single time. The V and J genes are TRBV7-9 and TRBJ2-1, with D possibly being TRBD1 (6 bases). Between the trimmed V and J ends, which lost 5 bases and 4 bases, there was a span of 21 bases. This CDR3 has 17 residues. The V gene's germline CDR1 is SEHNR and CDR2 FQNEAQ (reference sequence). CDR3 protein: CASSPGTPGPKYNEQFF. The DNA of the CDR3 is TGTGCCAGCAGCCCAGGGACACCGGGGCCGAAATACAATGAGCAGTTCTTC.

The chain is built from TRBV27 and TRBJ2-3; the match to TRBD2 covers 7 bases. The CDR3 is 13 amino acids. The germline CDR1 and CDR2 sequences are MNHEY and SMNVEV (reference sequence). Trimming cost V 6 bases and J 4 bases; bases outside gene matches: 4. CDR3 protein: CASRSGVPDTQYF. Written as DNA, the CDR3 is TGTGCCAGCAGGAGCGGGGTTCCAGATACGCAGTATTTT.

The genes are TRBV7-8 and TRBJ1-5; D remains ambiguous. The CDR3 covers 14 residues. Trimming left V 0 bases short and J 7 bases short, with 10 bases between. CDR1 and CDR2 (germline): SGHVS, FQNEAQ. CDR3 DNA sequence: TGTGCCAGCAGCTTAGCCCCCTTAGCGCAGCCCCAGCATTTT. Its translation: CASSLAPLAQPQHF.

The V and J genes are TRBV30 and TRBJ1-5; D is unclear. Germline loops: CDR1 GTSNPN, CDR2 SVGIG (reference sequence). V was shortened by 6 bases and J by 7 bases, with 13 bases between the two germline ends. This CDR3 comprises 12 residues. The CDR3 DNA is TGTGCCTGTTCGGGGAATAGGCAGCCCCAGCATTTT. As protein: CACSGNRQPQHF. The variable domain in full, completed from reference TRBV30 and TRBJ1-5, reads SQTIHQWPATLVQPVGSPLSLECTVEGTSNPNLYWYRQAAGRGLQLLFYSVGIGQISSEVPQNLSASRPQDRQFILSSKKLLLSDSGFYLCACSGNRQPQHFGDGTRLSIL.

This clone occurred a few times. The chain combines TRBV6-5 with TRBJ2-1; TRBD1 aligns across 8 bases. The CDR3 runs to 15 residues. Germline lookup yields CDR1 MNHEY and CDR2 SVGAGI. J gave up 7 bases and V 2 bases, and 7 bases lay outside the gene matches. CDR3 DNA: TGTGCCAGCAGTTACCTGGACAGGGTGGGAAATGAGCAGTTCTTC. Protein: CASSYLDRVGNEQFF.

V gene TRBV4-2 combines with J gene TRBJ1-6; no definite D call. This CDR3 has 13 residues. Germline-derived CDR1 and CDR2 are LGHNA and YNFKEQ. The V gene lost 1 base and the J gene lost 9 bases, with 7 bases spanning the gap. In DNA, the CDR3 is TGTGCCAGCAGCCAAGTTCCGGGTTCACCCCTCCACTTT. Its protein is CASSQVPGSPLHF.

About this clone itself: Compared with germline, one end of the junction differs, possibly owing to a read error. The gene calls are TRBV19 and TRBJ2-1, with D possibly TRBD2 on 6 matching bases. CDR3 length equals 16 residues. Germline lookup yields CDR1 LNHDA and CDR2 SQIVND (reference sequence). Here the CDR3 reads CASKTSGVASNNEQFF. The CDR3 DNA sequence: TGTGCCAGTAAAACGTCGGGGGTAGCCTCCAACAATGAGCAGTTCTTC.

CDR3: CASRGSGGNTIYF. The CDR3 coding sequence is TGTGCCAGCAGGGGTAGCGGAGGAAACACCATATATTTT. The genes are TRBV12-3 or TRBV12-4 and TRBJ1-3; D ambiguous. The CDR3 runs to 13 residues. V was cut by 6 bases and J by 4 bases, with 10 bases left in between.

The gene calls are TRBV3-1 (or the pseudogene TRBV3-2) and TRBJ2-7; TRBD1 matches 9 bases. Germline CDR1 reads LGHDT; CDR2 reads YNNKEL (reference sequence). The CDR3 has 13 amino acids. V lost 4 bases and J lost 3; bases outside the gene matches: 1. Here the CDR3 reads CASSLGQGYEQYV. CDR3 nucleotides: TGTGCCAGCAGCCTGGGACAGGGCTACGAGCAGTACGTC.

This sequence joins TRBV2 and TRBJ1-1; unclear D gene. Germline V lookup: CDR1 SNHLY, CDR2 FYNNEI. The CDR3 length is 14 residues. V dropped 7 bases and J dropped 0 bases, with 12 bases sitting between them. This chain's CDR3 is CASISPSVNTEAFF. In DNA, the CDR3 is TGTGCCAGCATCTCCCCCTCGGTGAACACTGAAGCTTTCTTT.

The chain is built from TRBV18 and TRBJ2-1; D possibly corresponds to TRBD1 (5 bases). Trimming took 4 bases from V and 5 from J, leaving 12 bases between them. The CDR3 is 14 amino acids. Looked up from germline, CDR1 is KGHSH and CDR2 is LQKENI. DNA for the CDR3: TGTGCCAGCTCACTGCAGGGAAGCAACAATGAGCAGTTCTTC. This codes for CASSLQGSNNEQFF.

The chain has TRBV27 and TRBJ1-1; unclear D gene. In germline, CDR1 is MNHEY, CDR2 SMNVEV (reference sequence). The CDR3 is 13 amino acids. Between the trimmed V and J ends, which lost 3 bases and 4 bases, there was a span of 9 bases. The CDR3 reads CASSFGAGTEAFF. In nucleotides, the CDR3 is TGTGCCAGCAGTTTCGGCGCGGGCACTGAAGCTTTCTTT.

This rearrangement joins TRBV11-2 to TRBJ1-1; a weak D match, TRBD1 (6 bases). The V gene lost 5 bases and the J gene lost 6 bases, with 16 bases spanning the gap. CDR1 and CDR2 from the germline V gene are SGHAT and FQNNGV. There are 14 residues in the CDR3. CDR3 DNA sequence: TGTGCCAGCAGCCCCAGGTGGGGGGGGCCTGAAGCTTTCTTT. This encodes CASSPRWGGPEAFF. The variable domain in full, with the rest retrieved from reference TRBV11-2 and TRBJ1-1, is EAGVAQSPRYKIIEKRQSVAFWCNPISGHATLYWYQQILGQGPKLLIQFQNNGVVDDSQLPKDRFSAERLKGVDSTLKIQPAKLEDSAVYLCASSPRWGGPEAFFGQGTRLTVV.

The CDR3 loop is CASSLPQTSYGYTF. DNA for the CDR3: TGTGCCAGCAGCTTACCGCAGACATCCTATGGCTACACCTTC. This rearrangement joins TRBV7-2 to TRBJ1-2; D not resolved. The CDR3 sequence is 14 residues long. V was trimmed by 2 bases and J by 4 bases, leaving 11 bases between them. The germline CDR1 and CDR2 sequences are SGHTA and FQGNSA.

This chain's CDR3 is CASSPGQQETQYF. CDR3 DNA sequence: TGTGCCAGCTCACCGGGACAGCAAGAGACCCAGTACTTC. The V call is TRBV18, the J call TRBJ2-5; 7 nucleotides match TRBD1. This CDR3 contains 13 residues. In germline, CDR1 is KGHSH, CDR2 LQKENI. V lost 3 bases, J lost 2 bases, and 0 bases stayed unmatched.

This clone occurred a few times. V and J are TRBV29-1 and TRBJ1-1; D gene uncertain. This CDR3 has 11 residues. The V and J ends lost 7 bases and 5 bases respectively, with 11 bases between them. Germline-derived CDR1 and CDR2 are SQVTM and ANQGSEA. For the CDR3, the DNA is TGCAGCGGAAGTCTTACAACTGAAGCTTTCTTT. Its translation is CSGSLTTEAFF. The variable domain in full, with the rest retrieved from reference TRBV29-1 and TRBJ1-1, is SAVISQKPSRDICQRGTSLTIQCQVDSQVTMMFWYRQQPGQSLTLIATANQGSEATYESGFVIDKFPISRPNLTFSTLTVSNMSPEDSSIYLCSGSLTTEAFFGQGTRLTVV.

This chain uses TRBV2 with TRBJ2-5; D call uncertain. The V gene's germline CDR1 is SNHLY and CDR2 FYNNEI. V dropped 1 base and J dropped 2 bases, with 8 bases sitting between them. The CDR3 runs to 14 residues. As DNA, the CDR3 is TGTGCCAGCAGTGAAGGGGCAGGACAAGAGACCCAGTACTTC. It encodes CASSEGAGQETQYF.

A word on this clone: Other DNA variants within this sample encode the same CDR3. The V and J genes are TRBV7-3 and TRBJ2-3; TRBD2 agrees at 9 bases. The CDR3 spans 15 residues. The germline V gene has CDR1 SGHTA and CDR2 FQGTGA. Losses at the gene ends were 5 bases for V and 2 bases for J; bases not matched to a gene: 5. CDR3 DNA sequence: TGTGCCAGCAGCCAAGCGGGGGGCCTCACAGATACGCAGTATTTT. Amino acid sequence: CASSQAGGLTDTQYF. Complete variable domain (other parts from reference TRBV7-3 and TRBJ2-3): GAGVSQTPSNKVTEKGKYVELRCDPISGHTALYWYRQSLGQGPEFLIYFQGTGAADDSGLPNDRFFAVRPEGSVSTLKIQRTERGDSAVYLCASSQAGGLTDTQYFGPGTRLTVL.

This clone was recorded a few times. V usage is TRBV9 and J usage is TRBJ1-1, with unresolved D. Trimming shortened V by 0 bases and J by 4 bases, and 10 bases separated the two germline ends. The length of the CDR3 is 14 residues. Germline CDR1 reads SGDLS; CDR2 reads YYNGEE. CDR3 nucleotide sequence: TGTGCCAGCAGCGTAGGCGGCACGAGCACTGAAGCTTTCTTT. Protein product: CASSVGGTSTEAFF.

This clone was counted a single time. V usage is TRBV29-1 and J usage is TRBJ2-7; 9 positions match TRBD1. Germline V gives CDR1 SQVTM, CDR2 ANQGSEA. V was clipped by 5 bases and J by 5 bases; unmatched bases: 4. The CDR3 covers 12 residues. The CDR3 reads CSVLTGGDEQYF. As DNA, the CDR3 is TGCAGCGTTCTTACAGGGGGCGACGAGCAGTACTTC.

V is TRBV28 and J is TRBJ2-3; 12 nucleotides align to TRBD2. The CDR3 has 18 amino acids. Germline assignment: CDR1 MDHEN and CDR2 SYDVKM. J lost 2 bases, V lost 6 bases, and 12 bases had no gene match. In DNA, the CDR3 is TGTGCCAGCAGCGGCCCTAGCGGGAGGGGGACTCTCACAGATACGCAGTATTTT. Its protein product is CASSGPSGRGTLTDTQYF.

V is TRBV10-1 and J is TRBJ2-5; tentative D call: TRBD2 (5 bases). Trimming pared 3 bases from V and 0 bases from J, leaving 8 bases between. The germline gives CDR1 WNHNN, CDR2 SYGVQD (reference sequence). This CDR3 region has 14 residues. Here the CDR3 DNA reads TGCGCCAGCAGTGACCCCGGGAACCAAGAGACCCAGTACTTC. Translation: CASSDPGNQETQYF.

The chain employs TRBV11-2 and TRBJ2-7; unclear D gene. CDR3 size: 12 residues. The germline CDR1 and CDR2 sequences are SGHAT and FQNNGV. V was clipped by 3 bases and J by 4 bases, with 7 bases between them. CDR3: CASSFVFYEQYF. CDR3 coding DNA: TGTGCCAGCAGCTTCGTGTTTTACGAGCAGTACTTC. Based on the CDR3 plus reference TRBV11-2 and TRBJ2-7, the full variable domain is EAGVAQSPRYKIIEKRQSVAFWCNPISGHATLYWYQQILGQGPKLLIQFQNNGVVDDSQLPKDRFSAERLKGVDSTLKIQPAKLEDSAVYLCASSFVFYEQYFGPGTRLTVT.

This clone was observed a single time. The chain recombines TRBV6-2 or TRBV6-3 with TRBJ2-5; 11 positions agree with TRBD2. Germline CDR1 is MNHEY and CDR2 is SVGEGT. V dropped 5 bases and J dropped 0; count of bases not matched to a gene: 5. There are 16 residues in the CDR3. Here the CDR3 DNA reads TGTGCCAGCAGTGACCGACTAGCGGGAAACCAAGAGACCCAGTACTTC. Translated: CASSDRLAGNQETQYF.

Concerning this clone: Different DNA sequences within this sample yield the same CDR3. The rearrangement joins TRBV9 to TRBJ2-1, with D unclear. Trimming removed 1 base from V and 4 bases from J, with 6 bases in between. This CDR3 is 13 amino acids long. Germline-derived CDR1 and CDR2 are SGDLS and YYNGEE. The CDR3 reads CASSVPPYNEQFF. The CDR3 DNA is TGTGCCAGCAGCGTACCCCCGTACAATGAGCAGTTCTTC.